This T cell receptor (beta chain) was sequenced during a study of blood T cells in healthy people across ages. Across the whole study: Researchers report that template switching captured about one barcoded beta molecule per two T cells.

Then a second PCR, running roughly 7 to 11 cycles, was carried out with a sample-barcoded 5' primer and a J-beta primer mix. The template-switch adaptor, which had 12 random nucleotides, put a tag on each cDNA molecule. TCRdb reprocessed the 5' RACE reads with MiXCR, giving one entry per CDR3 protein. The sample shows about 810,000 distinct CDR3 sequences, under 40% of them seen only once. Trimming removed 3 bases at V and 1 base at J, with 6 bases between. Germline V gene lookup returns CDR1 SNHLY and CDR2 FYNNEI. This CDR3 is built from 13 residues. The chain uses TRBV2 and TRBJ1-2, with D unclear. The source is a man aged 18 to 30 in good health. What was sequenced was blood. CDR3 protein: CASSELVNYGYTF. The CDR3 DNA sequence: TGTGCCAGCAGTGAGCTGGTTAACTATGGCTACACCTTC. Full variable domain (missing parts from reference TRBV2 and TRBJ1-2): EPEVTQTPSHQVTQMGQEVILRCVPISNHLYFYWYRQILGQKVEFLVSFYNNEISEKSEIFDDQFSVERPDGSNFTLKIRSTKLEDSAMYFCASSELVNYGYTFGSGTRLTVV.